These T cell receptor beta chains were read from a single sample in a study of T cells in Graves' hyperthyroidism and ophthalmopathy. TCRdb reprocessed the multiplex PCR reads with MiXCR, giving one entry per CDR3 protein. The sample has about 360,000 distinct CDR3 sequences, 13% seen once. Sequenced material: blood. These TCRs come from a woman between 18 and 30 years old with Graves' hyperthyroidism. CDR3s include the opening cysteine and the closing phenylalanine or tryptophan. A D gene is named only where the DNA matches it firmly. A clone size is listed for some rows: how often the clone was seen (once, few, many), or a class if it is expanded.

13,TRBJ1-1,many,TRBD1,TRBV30,TGTGCCTCCTCACACAGGGGTTTTACTGAAGCTTTCTTT,CASSHRGFTEAFF
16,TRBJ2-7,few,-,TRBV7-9,TGTGCCAGCAGCTTAGTTAACGTGGAAGGGAAGGCCGAGCAGTACTTC,CASSLVNVEGKAEQYF
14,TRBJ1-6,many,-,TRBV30,TGTGCCTGGAGTGTACGGCACGGAAATTCACCCCTCCACTTT,CAWSVRHGNSPLHF
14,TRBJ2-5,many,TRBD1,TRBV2,TGTGCCAGCAGAAGATCTACAGGGGGAGAGACCCAGTACTTC,CASRRSTGGETQYF
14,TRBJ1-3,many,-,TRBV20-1,TGCAGTGCTCTAAGTGGGAACATTGGAAACACCATATATTTT,CSALSGNIGNTIYF
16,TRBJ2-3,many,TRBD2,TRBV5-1,TGCGCCAGCAGCGGTGGACTAGTCAACCTCGAAGATACGCAGTATTTT,CASSGGLVNLEDTQYF
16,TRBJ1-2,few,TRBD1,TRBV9,TGTGCCAGCAGCGTAGGGGGACAGGGGACGGCCTATGGCTACACCTTC,CASSVGGQGTAYGYTF
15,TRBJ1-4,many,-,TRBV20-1,TGCAGTGCTAGAGATTCAAGGACTGACGGTGAAAAACTGTTTTTT,CSARDSRTDGEKLFF
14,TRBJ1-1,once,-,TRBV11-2,TGTGCCAGCAGCCCGGAACAGGGAGGCACTGAAGCTTTCTTT,CASSPEQGGTEAFF
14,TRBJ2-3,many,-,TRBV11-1,TGTGCCAGCAGCTTCGGCGGAAACCGAGATACGCAGTATTTT,CASSFGGNRDTQYF
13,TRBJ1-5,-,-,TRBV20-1,TGCAGTGCCCCCTTCCAGGGAGGTCAGCCCCAGCATTTT,CSAPFQGGQPQHF
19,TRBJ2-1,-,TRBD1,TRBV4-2,TGTGCCAGCAGACGCCGGGACAGGGGGCTGTCTAGCGGGAGTATTGAGCAGTTCTTC,CASRRRDRGLSSGSIEQFF
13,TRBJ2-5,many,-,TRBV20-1,TGCAGTGCTACGGAGTCAAGTGAAGAGACCCAGTACTTC,CSATESSEETQYF
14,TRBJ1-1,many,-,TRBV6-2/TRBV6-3,TGTGCCAGCGGGGCAGGGGACATGAACACTGAAGCTTTCTTT,CASGAGDMNTEAFF
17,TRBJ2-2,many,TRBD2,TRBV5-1,TGCGCCAGCAGCTTGGTACTAGCGGGAGTTAACACCGGGGAGCTGTTTTTT,CASSLVLAGVNTGELFF
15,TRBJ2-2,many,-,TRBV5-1,TGCGCCAGCAACAGTCTCAAAGAGGCGACCGGGGAGCTGTTTTTT,CASNSLKEATGELFF
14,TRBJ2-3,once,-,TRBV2,TGCGCCAGCAGTGAAGGCCAGGGCACAAATACGCAGTATTTT,CASSEGQGTNTQYF
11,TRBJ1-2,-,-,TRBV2,TGTGCCAGCATCGCGTACTATGGCTACACCTTC,CASIAYYGYTF
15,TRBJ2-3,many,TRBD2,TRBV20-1,TGCAGTGCTTCTGGACTAGCGGGGGATATCGATACGCAGTATTTT,CSASGLAGDIDTQYF
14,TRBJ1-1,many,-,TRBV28,TGTGCCAGCATGAGAGCAGGTCCTCCCGGGTGGGCTTTCTTT,CASMRAGPPGWAFF
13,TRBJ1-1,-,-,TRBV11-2,TGTGCCAGCACCCGAGGGGATGGCGGTGAAGCTTTCTTT,CASTRGDGGEAFF
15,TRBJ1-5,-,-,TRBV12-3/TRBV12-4,TGTGCCAGCAGGACGTCGAGTTATAGCAATCAGCCCCAGCATTTT,CASRTSSYSNQPQHF
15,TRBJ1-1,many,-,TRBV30,TGTGCCTGGAGTTACACCAGGGAGAGGAACACTGAAGCTTTCTTT,CAWSYTRERNTEAFF
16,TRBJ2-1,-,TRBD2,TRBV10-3,TGTGCCATCAGTGAGTCGGGTGGCGGGAGGTGGAATGAGCAGTTCTTC,CAISESGGGRWNEQFF
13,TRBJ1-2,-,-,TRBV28,TGTGCCAGCAGTTTACATAGGGGAGGACGCTACACCTTC,CASSLHRGGRYTF
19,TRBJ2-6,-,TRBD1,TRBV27,TGTGCCAGCAGTCCCCGACAGGGGGGCCTTGGCTCTGGGGCCAACGTCCTGACTTTC,CASSPRQGGLGSGANVLTF
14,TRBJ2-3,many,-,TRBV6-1,TGTGCCAGCAGTGGTACTAGGAGCACAGATACGCAGTATTTT,CASSGTRSTDTQYF
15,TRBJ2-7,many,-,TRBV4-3,TGCGCCAGCAGCCAAGAGTGGGCAGGGGCCTACGAGCAGTACTTC,CASSQEWAGAYEQYF
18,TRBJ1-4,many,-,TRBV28,TGTGCCAGCAAACTACGAGGCCGGAAAGCGGGAAATAATGAAAAACTGTTTTTT,CASKLRGRKAGNNEKLFF
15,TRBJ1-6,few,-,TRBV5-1,TGCGCCAGCAGCTCCGGGACACCTCTGAGTTCACCCCTCCACTTT,CASSSGTPLSSPLHF
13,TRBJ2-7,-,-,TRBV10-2,TGCGCCAGCACCACCGGGGGCGCGGACGAGCAGTACTTC,CASTTGGADEQYF
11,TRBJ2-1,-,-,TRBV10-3,TGTGCCATCAGTCCGGACAATGAGCAGTTCTTC,CAISPDNEQFF
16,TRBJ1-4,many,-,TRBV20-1,TGCAGTGCTAGAGAGGTAGGGGAGAGGAGGTCCGAAAAACTGTTTTTT,CSAREVGERRSEKLFF
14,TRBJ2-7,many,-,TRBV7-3,TGTGCCAGCAGCTTAAAATCGGGCTCCTACGAGCAGTACTTC,CASSLKSGSYEQYF
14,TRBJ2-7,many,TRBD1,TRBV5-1,TGCGCCAGCAGCTCTGGACAGGCCCCGGCCGAGCAGTACTTC,CASSSGQAPAEQYF
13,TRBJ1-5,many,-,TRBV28,TGTGCCAGCAGTTTCACGAAGTATCAGCCCCAGCATTTT,CASSFTKYQPQHF
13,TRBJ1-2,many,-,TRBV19,TGTGCCAGTAGTATCCAAGGCTACTATGGCTACACCTTC,CASSIQGYYGYTF
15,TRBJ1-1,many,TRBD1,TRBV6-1,TGTGCCAGCAGTGGGACCGGGACAGGGAACACTGAAGCTTTCTTT,CASSGTGTGNTEAFF
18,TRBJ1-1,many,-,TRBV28,TGTGCCAGCAGGATTTTCATCCCAAAAAACAAGCTGGGAACTGAAGCTTTCTTT,CASRIFIPKNKLGTEAFF
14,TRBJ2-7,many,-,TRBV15,TGTGCCACCAGCAGAGAGGGAAACTCCTACGAGCAGTACTTC,CATSREGNSYEQYF
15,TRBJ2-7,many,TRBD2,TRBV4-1,TGCGCCAGCAGCCAGAGCCGGACTAGTCAGTACGAGCAGTACTTC,CASSQSRTSQYEQYF